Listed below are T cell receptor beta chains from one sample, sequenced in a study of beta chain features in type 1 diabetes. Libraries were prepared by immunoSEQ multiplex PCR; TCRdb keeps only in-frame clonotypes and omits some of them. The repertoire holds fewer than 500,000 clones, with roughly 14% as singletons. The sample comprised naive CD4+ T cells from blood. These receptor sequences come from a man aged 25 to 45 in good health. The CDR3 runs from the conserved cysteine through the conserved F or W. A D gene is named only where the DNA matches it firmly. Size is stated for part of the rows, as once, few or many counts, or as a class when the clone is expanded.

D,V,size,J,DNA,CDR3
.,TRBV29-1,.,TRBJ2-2,TGCAGCGTTGCAGGGGCGAACACCGGGGAGCTGTTTTTT,CSVAGANTGELFF
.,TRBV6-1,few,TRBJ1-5,TGTGCCAGCAGTTTCAAGGGGAACAATCAGCCCCAGCATTTT,CASSFKGNNQPQHF
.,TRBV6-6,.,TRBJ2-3,TGTGCCGCTTCCCGGGGAGATACGCAGTATTTT,CAASRGDTQYF
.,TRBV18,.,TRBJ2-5,TGTGCCAGCTCGGCGGGGTACCAAGAGACCCAGTACTTC,CASSAGYQETQYF
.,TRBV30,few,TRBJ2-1,TGTGCCTGGAGTTTCCAGACCCCCCAGTTCTTC,CAWSFQTPQFF
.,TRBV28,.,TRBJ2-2,TGTGCCAGCAGTTTATGGAGTAACAGGGCCGGCGGGGAGCTGTTTTTT,CASSLWSNRAGGELFF
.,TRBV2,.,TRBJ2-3,TGTGCCAGCATGGTCCCAGCGACAGATACGCAGTATTTT,CASMVPATDTQYF
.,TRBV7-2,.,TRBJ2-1,TGTGCCAGCGGATCGGGGGTGTTTTCCTACAATGAGCAGTTCTTC,CASGSGVFSYNEQFF
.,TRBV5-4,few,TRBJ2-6,TGTGCCAGCAGCTGGGGCGGGGCCGGGGCCAACGTCCTGACTTTC,CASSWGGAGANVLTF
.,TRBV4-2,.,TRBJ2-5,TGTGCCAGCAGCCAAGATAATGGAGGGGCAGAGACCCAGTACTTC,CASSQDNGGAETQYF
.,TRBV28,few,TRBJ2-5,TGTGCCAGCAGCTTAGGAGTTGGGGAGACCCAGTACTTC,CASSLGVGETQYF
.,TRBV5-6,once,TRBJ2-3,TGTGCCAGCAGAAAAGCTAGCACAGATACGCAGTATTTT,CASRKASTDTQYF
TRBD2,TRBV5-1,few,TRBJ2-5,TGCGCCAGCAGCCTGGGACTAGCGGGAGGAGGAGAGACCCAGTACTTC,CASSLGLAGGGETQYF
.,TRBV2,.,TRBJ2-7,TGTGCCAGCAGCACTGGACGGTGGAGCTACGAGCAGTACTTC,CASSTGRWSYEQYF
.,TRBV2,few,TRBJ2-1,TGTGCCAGCAGTGAAACCCTCCTCAACAATGAGCAGTTCTTC,CASSETLLNNEQFF
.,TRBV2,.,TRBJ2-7,TGTGCCAGCAGATCCCTTCAGGGGTTGACTCTCTACGAGCAGTACTTC,CASRSLQGLTLYEQYF
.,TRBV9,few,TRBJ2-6,TGTGCCAGCAGCGTAACAGGGTCTGGGGCCAACGTCCTGACTTTC,CASSVTGSGANVLTF
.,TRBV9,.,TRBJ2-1,TGTGCCAGCAGCCAATGGGGGACTGGGACCTACAATGAGCAGTTCTTC,CASSQWGTGTYNEQFF
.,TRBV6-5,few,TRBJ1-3,TGTGCCAGCAGTTACTCGAGGATCACCTCTGGAAACACCATATATTTT,CASSYSRITSGNTIYF
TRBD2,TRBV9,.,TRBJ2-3,TGTGCCAGCAGCGTAGAGGCGGGAGGGATCACAGATACGCAGTATTTT,CASSVEAGGITDTQYF
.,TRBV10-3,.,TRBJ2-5,TGTGCCACACAATCCCCGGGGGTGGAGACCCAGTACTTC,CATQSPGVETQYF
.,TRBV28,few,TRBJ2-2,TGTGCCAGCAGTGCTATTCGGTCCGGGGAGCTGTTTTTT,CASSAIRSGELFF
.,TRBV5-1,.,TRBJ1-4,TGCGCCAGCAGCTTGAGACAGAATAATGAAAAACTGTTTTTT,CASSLRQNNEKLFF
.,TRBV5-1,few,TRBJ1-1,TGCGCCAGCAGCTTGGTTGAGGGAACGAACACTGAAGCTTTCTTT,CASSLVEGTNTEAFF
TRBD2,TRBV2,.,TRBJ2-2,TGTGCCAGCAGTGAAGCGGCCGGGGGGACCGGGGAGCTGTTTTTT,CASSEAAGGTGELFF
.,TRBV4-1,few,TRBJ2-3,TGCGCCAGCAGCCAAAGGGACACAGATACGCAGTATTTT,CASSQRDTDTQYF
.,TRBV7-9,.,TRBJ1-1,TGTGCCAGCAGCCCACGGATCTATGAAGCTTTCTTT,CASSPRIYEAFF
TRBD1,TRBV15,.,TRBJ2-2,TGTGCCACCAGCAGAGTTACCGGGACAGGTGGCACCGGGGAGCTGTTTTTT,CATSRVTGTGGTGELFF
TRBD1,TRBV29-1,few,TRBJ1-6,TGCAGCGCCCAGACAGGGGCCTATAATTCACCCCTCCACTTT,CSAQTGAYNSPLHF
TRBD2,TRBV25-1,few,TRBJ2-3,TGTGCCAGCAGGGTCAAGCGGGGGGGCGGCACAGATACGCAGTATTTT,CASRVKRGGGTDTQYF
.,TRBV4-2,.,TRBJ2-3,TGTGCCAGCAGCCACCTAGGGAGTCCTGTCGCTAATACGCAGTATTTT,CASSHLGSPVANTQYF
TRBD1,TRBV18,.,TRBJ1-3,TGTGCCAGCTCACCACAGGGGGCAACTGGAAACACCATATATTTT,CASSPQGATGNTIYF
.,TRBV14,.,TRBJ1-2,TGTGCCAGCAGCCAAGTATCAGGGGTCTATGGCTACACCTTC,CASSQVSGVYGYTF
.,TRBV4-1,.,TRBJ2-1,TGCGCCAGCAGCCAAGTCTGGGGGCTAGTGGGGTTATTCTTC,CASSQVWGLVGLFF
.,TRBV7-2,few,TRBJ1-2,TGTGCCAGCATCCTCGGGGGGGATGGCGGCTACACCTTC,CASILGGDGGYTF
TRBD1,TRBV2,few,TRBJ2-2,TGTGCCAGCAGAGAGGACAGGGTTAGCGGGGAGCTGTTTTTT,CASREDRVSGELFF
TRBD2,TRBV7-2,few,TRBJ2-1,TGTGCCAGCAGCTTAGGCGGGGGCTCCTACAATGAGCAGTTCTTC,CASSLGGGSYNEQFF
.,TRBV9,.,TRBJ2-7,TGTGCCAGCAGCGTAGCCCCGAAGGGGGACGAGCAGTACTTC,CASSVAPKGDEQYF
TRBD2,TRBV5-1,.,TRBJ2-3,TGCGCCAGCAGCTTTGTAGCGGGGAGCGCAGATACGCAGTATTTT,CASSFVAGSADTQYF
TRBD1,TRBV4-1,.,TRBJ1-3,TGCGCCAGCAGCCATGGGACAGGGGGGAGAAACACCATATATTTT,CASSHGTGGRNTIYF
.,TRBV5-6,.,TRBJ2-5,TGTGCCAGCAGCGACTTAGAGACCCAGTACTTC,CASSDLETQYF